Listed below are T cell receptor beta chains from one sample, sequenced in a study of cytomegalovirus exposure and HLA in healthy donors. Measured with immunoSEQ multiplex PCR; TCRdb has only the in-frame clones, and not every one. The table has some 150,000 clones, roughly four fifths seen once. The sequenced material came from PBMCs. These receptors were collected from a man between 35 and 55 years old in good health and CMV-seronegative. The CDR3 runs from the conserved cysteine through the conserved F or W. D genes are given only for firm matches. Some rows mark clone size as missing; the rest say once, few, many or name a class of expanded clone.

D	V	size	J	DNA	CDR3
NA	TRBV7-9	NA	TRBJ1-4	TGTGCCAGCAGCTCCCTCGAGGGAGGGGGAAGTGAAAAACTGTTTTTT	CASSSLEGGGSEKLFF
NA	TRBV7-2	NA	TRBJ2-7	TGTGCCAGCAGCTTAGTCTTTCTTATTACCTACGAGCAGTACTTC	CASSLVFLITYEQYF
NA	TRBV15	NA	TRBJ1-2	TGTGCCACCTCCACTCCCGACACGAACTATGGCTACACCTTC	CATSTPDTNYGYTF
NA	TRBV5-1	NA	TRBJ2-2	TGCGCCAGCAGCTTGGAAGGGGCGAACACCGGGGAGCTGTTTTTT	CASSLEGANTGELFF
NA	TRBV2	NA	TRBJ2-2	TGTGCCAGCCTACTCAGGGGGGCAAACACCGGGGAGCTGTTTTTT	CASLLRGANTGELFF
TRBD1	TRBV7-2	NA	TRBJ1-1	TGTGCCAGCAGCCCTTACGCCGACAGGGTAAACACTGAAGCTTTCTTT	CASSPYADRVNTEAFF
TRBD2	TRBV25-1	NA	TRBJ2-7	TGTGCCAGCAGTGAAGGTCGGCGCGGGGGACGTGCCGAGCAGTACTTC	CASSEGRRGGRAEQYF
NA	TRBV7-6	NA	TRBJ2-7	TGTGCCAGCAGCTCCGGGGTCTCCCGGGAAGAGCAGTACTTC	CASSSGVSREEQYF
TRBD1	TRBV27	few	TRBJ1-6	TGTGCCAGCAGTTCTACCGGGACAGGGAATTCACCCCTCCACTTT	CASSSTGTGNSPLHF
TRBD2	TRBV6-1	NA	TRBJ2-7	TGTGCCAGCAGTAGCGGGGAATCCTACGAGCAGTACTTC	CASSSGESYEQYF
NA	TRBV5-1	NA	TRBJ1-1	TGCGCCAGCAGCTTATTAAGGGGGAGTGAAGCTTTCTTT	CASSLLRGSEAFF
NA	TRBV7-3	NA	TRBJ2-2	TGTGCCAGCAGCTCACTAGACACCGGGGAGCTGTTTTTT	CASSSLDTGELFF
TRBD1	TRBV7-9	NA	TRBJ1-1	TGTGCCAGCAGCCACGGACAGGGTCAGAACACTGAAGCTTTCTTT	CASSHGQGQNTEAFF
NA	TRBV7-8	NA	TRBJ1-2	TGTGCCAGCAGCCTGGGGGGGAACTATGGCTACACCTTC	CASSLGGNYGYTF
TRBD2	TRBV2	NA	TRBJ2-3	TGTGCCAGCACCCGGCGCAGCGGGGCCCATAACACAGATACGCAGTATTTT	CASTRRSGAHNTDTQYF
NA	TRBV5-1	NA	TRBJ2-3	TGCGCCAGCAGCGTCTTACTTGGGGCCGGTAGCACAGATACGCAGTATTTT	CASSVLLGAGSTDTQYF
NA	TRBV1	once	TRBJ2-7	TGCACCAGCCGGCGAAGGGGCCACGAGCAGTACTTC	CTSRRRGHEQYF
TRBD1	TRBV28	NA	TRBJ1-2	TGTGCCAACCAGGACAGGGTTAACTATGGCTACACCTTC	CANQDRVNYGYTF
TRBD1	TRBV5-1	NA	TRBJ1-1	TGCGCCAGCAGCTTGTGGGGGACAGAATTTGAAGCTTTCTTT	CASSLWGTEFEAFF
NA	TRBV6-1	once	TRBJ2-3	TGTGCCAGCAGGCAGTTCACAGATACGCAGTATTTT	CASRQFTDTQYF
TRBD1	TRBV5-4	NA	TRBJ2-7	TGTGCCAGCAGCCGGGACAGGCCCTACGAGCAGTACTTC	CASSRDRPYEQYF
NA	TRBV5-8	NA	TRBJ2-5	TGTGCCAGCAGCCTCGGACAGCCCTCTTTCGAGACCCAGTACTTC	CASSLGQPSFETQYF
NA	TRBV7-2	NA	TRBJ2-7	TGTGCCAGCAGCTTAGCCGTAAATAGTAACGAGCAGTACTTC	CASSLAVNSNEQYF
TRBD1	TRBV6-1	once	TRBJ1-4	TGTGCCAGCAACCCGACAGGGAAATATGAAAAACTGTTTTTT	CASNPTGKYEKLFF
TRBD2	TRBV18	NA	TRBJ2-7	TGTGCCAGCTCAGGGACTAGCGGGGCCCTCTCCTACGAGCAGTACTTC	CASSGTSGALSYEQYF
TRBD2	TRBV9	few	TRBJ2-3	TGTGCCAGCAGCGCACTAGCGGGGGGATTCACAGATACGCAGTATTTT	CASSALAGGFTDTQYF